This entry lists 6 T cell receptor beta chains sequenced from one sample in a study of radiation and T cells in renal cell carcinoma. The time point is: blood 4 weeks post-SBRT, at nephrectomy. Described treatment: 15 Gy SBRT to primary tumor, nephrectomy 4 weeks later. Measured with immunoSEQ multiplex PCR; TCRdb has only the in-frame clones, and not every one. The sample consists of approximately 70,000 clones, roughly 80% of them appearing once. The sample consisted of blood, taken from a patient whose treatment included radiotherapy and nephrectomy. Receptor source: a man aged 55 to 70 with renal cell carcinoma.

This chain connects TRBV19 to TRBJ1-2; perhaps TRBD1 as D (6 bases). This CDR3 contains 14 residues. The ends were cut back, 6 bases at V and 7 bases at J, with 18 bases in the middle. The V gene's germline CDR1 is LNHDA and CDR2 SQIVND (reference sequence). CDR3 loop: CASRRQEYSVGYTF. The DNA for the CDR3 is TGTGCCAGTAGGCGACAGGAATACTCGGTTGGCTACACCTTC.

This rearrangement joins TRBV6-5 to TRBJ1-1; 7 nucleotides match TRBD1. This CDR3 is built from 13 residues. The germline gives CDR1 MNHEY, CDR2 SVGAGI. The V and J ends lost 6 bases and 3 bases, in that order; junction bases with no gene match: 4. Here the CDR3 DNA reads TGTGCCAGCAGGCGAGACAGGGACACTGAAGCTTTCTTT. Amino acids: CASRRDRDTEAFF.

The CDR3 loop is CAWSGDSAFTDTQYF. CDR3 DNA sequence: TGTGCCTGGAGTGGGGACTCGGCCTTCACAGATACGCAGTATTTT. The chain is built from TRBV30 and TRBJ2-3, with a weak D call TRBD2 (6 bases). The CDR3 extends over 15 amino acids. V was pared by 1 base and J by 2 bases, with 13 bases between. The germline gives CDR1 GTSNPN, CDR2 SVGIG (reference sequence).

This chain joins TRBV4-3 and TRBJ2-5; 8 bases line up with TRBD1. Germline assignment: CDR1 LGHNA and CDR2 YSLEER. The CDR3 is 15 amino acids. Trimming at V came to 0 bases and at J to 2 bases, leaving 2 bases not matched to a gene. The CDR3 spells CASSQEGQAQETQYF. CDR3 coding DNA: TGCGCCAGCAGCCAAGAGGGACAGGCACAAGAGACCCAGTACTTC.

This clone came up a few times. The CDR3 here is CASSSTLLGANVLTF. CDR3 DNA sequence: TGTGCCAGCAGCTCCACGTTGTTAGGGGCCAACGTCCTGACTTTC. The gene calls are TRBV7-3 and TRBJ2-6; D gene uncertain. Germline V gives CDR1 SGHTA, CDR2 FQGTGA. V lost 4 bases and J lost 4, with 11 bases in between. The CDR3 covers 15 residues.

This clone was detected once. This rearrangement joins TRBV11-2 to TRBJ1-2, with 8 nucleotides matching TRBD1. This CDR3 has 16 residues. Germline CDR1 SGHAT, CDR2 FQNNGV. Trimming at V came to 1 base and at J to 0 bases, leaving 4 bases not matched to a gene. In nucleotides, the CDR3 is TGTGCCAGCAGCTTAGTAGTCAGGGGGCCTAACTATGGCTACACCTTC. It translates to CASSLVVRGPNYGYTF.